A selection of T cell receptor beta chains follows, all from one sample in a study of T cells in Graves' hyperthyroidism and ophthalmopathy. TCRdb reprocessed the multiplex PCR reads with MiXCR, giving one entry per CDR3 protein. The sample lists under 350,000 distinct CDR3 sequences; roughly 13% were seen once. The sequencing sample was made of blood. Source of these receptors: a woman between 25 and 40 years old with Graves' hyperthyroidism that later progressed to Graves' ophthalmopathy. Each CDR3 is given without its conserved first and last residue. Expanded clones are given a class, and other clones once, few, many or no size at all.

v_call clone_size cdr3_aa
TRBV20-1 few SASYGTAYEQY
TRBV7-9 many ASSLALTGLKYEQY
TRBV28 few ATKRPSTYSGELF
TRBV2 many ASSGTSGRNDEQF
TRBV5-6 many ASSLEEGWVNTEAF
TRBV5-6 . ASSFTGGGQPQH
TRBV4-1 . ASSAGGGLAKNIQY
TRBV6-1 many ASSPWTGTYEQY
TRBV7-9 few ASSQDKLEYNEQF
TRBV7-2 many ASSSSSGNTIY
TRBV4-2 . ASSQDLPSDTQY
TRBV27 many ASRTPLDRDYGYT
TRBV9 . ASSVLASGELF
TRBV6-6 few ASSYRGGEQY
TRBV4-3 many ASSQAIQGTPTEAF
TRBV12-3/TRBV12-4 many ASSIGQGAEAF
TRBV7-2 few ASSFRNRNEKLF
TRBV6-1 many ASSSPNGRKAQY
TRBV3-1 many ASSPAREGLAKNIQY
TRBV11-2 . ASSSARGDTEAF
TRBV5-1 many ASSLRLAGSDEQF
TRBV7-2 many ASSLGGLAGGRSYEQY
TRBV7-9 many ASSSGSSYEQY
TRBV6-1 many ASSGTEKGNEQF
TRBV4-3 many ASSQDIGGAGELF
TRBV20-1 . SARDRDRDLETQY
TRBV12-3/TRBV12-4 many ASSFGLTSGSFEQY
TRBV14 . ASSQVWGSGYEQY
TRBV7-2 many ASSLASGLAGYTQY
TRBV7-9 many ASSPPGGSSVNEQF
TRBV7-3 few ASSPDRATAGFGSNEQF
TRBV5-1 many ASSLAFSGTSYEQY
TRBV30 many AWSMGTAVEREGNQPQH
TRBV27 many ASSLARPPGDEQY
TRBV6-1 many ASRETEGRSGANVLT
TRBV28 many ASSRGTSGKDTQY
TRBV18 many ASSPSWGEDTEAF
TRBV30 . AWSEAGGPTDTQY
TRBV28 many ASSSGLGQGEQY
TRBV7-2 many ASSLIAGGPETQY
TRBV4-3 many ASSQGLPGEGGYT